A selection of T cell receptor beta chains follows, all from one sample in a study of blood T cell repertoires in COVID-19. Sequencing was performed with immunoSEQ multiplex PCR; in TCRdb, only in-frame clones are kept and a portion is missing. The sample records about 45,000 clones, 80% being singletons. Sequences were obtained from peripheral blood. All receptors come from a man between 65 and 85 years old with acute or convalescent COVID-19. Each CDR3 is given with its conserved first and last residue. The order of the fields is V gene, J gene, CDR3 protein.

V gene: TRBV19; J gene: TRBJ1-1; CDR3 protein: CASKTGEVIGNTEAFF
V gene: TRBV10-2; J gene: TRBJ2-7; CDR3 protein: CASGRGTFYEQYF
V gene: TRBV5-5; J gene: TRBJ2-3; CDR3 protein: CASSQNRVGTDTQYF
V gene: TRBV7-2; J gene: TRBJ1-1; CDR3 protein: CATKTGVNTEAFF
V gene: TRBV14; J gene: TRBJ1-6; CDR3 protein: CASSQDGGISLHF
V gene: TRBV5-4; J gene: TRBJ1-5; CDR3 protein: CASSSGLSNQPQHF
V gene: TRBV29-1; J gene: TRBJ2-7; CDR3 protein: CSVVGAESSYEQYF
V gene: TRBV13; J gene: TRBJ1-3; CDR3 protein: CASSAWDRRRGNTIYF
V gene: TRBV29-1; J gene: TRBJ2-3; CDR3 protein: CSVPGTSGYTDTQYF
V gene: TRBV2; J gene: TRBJ1-5; CDR3 protein: CASRGDRDQPQHF
V gene: TRBV7-2; J gene: TRBJ2-7; CDR3 protein: CASSSRRGGYEEQYF
V gene: TRBV10-1; J gene: TRBJ1-4; CDR3 protein: CAILGQGGEKLFF
V gene: TRBV4-2; J gene: TRBJ2-5; CDR3 protein: CASSQEWRGGPETQYF
V gene: TRBV7-3; J gene: TRBJ1-1; CDR3 protein: CASSPQAGRSEAFF
V gene: TRBV19; J gene: TRBJ2-3; CDR3 protein: CASSAGGRPDTQYF
V gene: TRBV3-1/TRBV3-2; J gene: TRBJ1-1; CDR3 protein: CASSYLQGNTEAFF
V gene: TRBV5-1; J gene: TRBJ2-1; CDR3 protein: CASSLNGGSYNEQFF
V gene: TRBV7-2; J gene: TRBJ1-3; CDR3 protein: CASSLAPGGAWSTGNTIYF
V gene: TRBV7-2; J gene: TRBJ1-1; CDR3 protein: CASSLGLGGTEAFF
V gene: TRBV29-1; J gene: TRBJ2-5; CDR3 protein: CSVDQGVETQYF
V gene: TRBV18; J gene: TRBJ2-6; CDR3 protein: CASSKAGSGANVLTF
V gene: TRBV19; J gene: TRBJ1-1; CDR3 protein: CASKFYRNTEAFF
V gene: TRBV19; J gene: TRBJ1-6; CDR3 protein: CASTATGTGGYNSPLHF
V gene: TRBV2; J gene: TRBJ1-4; CDR3 protein: CASSVRGRHEKLFF
V gene: TRBV5-6; J gene: TRBJ1-2; CDR3 protein: CASSQGQFYGYTF
V gene: TRBV24-1; J gene: TRBJ1-2; CDR3 protein: CATSETGSYGYTF
V gene: TRBV4-2; J gene: TRBJ2-1; CDR3 protein: CASSQDLAGSSYNEQFF
V gene: TRBV29-1; J gene: TRBJ1-3; CDR3 protein: CSVGTGAGNTIYF
V gene: TRBV5-1; J gene: TRBJ1-1; CDR3 protein: CASSWGQGGTEAFF
V gene: TRBV7-9; J gene: TRBJ1-4; CDR3 protein: CASSLLGGGEKLFF
V gene: TRBV2; J gene: TRBJ1-2; CDR3 protein: CASSEVWGAVYGYTF
V gene: TRBV27; J gene: TRBJ2-7; CDR3 protein: CASSPHSGTSYF
V gene: TRBV14; J gene: TRBJ2-2; CDR3 protein: CASSVPTGTGELFF
V gene: TRBV7-9; J gene: TRBJ1-4; CDR3 protein: CASSFSGANEKLFF
V gene: TRBV12-3/TRBV12-4; J gene: TRBJ1-1; CDR3 protein: CASSFRGSTEAFF
V gene: TRBV2; J gene: TRBJ1-1; CDR3 protein: CASSFMNTEAFF
V gene: TRBV23-1; J gene: TRBJ2-7; CDR3 protein: CASSQSSYRQVSEQYF
V gene: TRBV3-1/TRBV3-2; J gene: TRBJ1-2; CDR3 protein: CASSYRGGYTF
V gene: TRBV27; J gene: TRBJ2-1; CDR3 protein: CASSVGPSGRGFF
V gene: TRBV28; J gene: TRBJ2-3; CDR3 protein: CASSLARGADTQYF
V gene: TRBV28; J gene: TRBJ2-1; CDR3 protein: CASSSQMVGTGNVESYNEQFF
V gene: TRBV5-1; J gene: TRBJ1-2; CDR3 protein: CASSRPDRLNYGYTF
V gene: TRBV5-4; J gene: TRBJ1-2; CDR3 protein: CASSLGQGIGDGYTF
V gene: TRBV7-9; J gene: TRBJ1-5; CDR3 protein: CASSPGTGGVQPQHF
V gene: TRBV3-1/TRBV3-2; J gene: TRBJ2-3; CDR3 protein: CASSLSRDTQYF
V gene: TRBV5-4; J gene: TRBJ1-2; CDR3 protein: CASSKRDMGYGYTF
V gene: TRBV4-1; J gene: TRBJ2-2; CDR3 protein: CASSQDRGYTGELFF
V gene: TRBV4-3; J gene: TRBJ1-6; CDR3 protein: CASSQERYDRQNSPLHF
V gene: TRBV11-2; J gene: TRBJ1-6; CDR3 protein: CASSLVDRGNSPLHF
V gene: TRBV3-1/TRBV3-2; J gene: TRBJ1-3; CDR3 protein: CASSLRLGAIISGNTIYF
V gene: TRBV7-9; J gene: TRBJ1-3; CDR3 protein: CASSLRERSGNTIYF
V gene: TRBV6-2/TRBV6-3; J gene: TRBJ2-2; CDR3 protein: CASSRLAGNGELFF
V gene: TRBV5-1; J gene: TRBJ2-4; CDR3 protein: CASSLVGGKNIQYF
V gene: TRBV29-1; J gene: TRBJ2-7; CDR3 protein: CSPDTASYEQYF